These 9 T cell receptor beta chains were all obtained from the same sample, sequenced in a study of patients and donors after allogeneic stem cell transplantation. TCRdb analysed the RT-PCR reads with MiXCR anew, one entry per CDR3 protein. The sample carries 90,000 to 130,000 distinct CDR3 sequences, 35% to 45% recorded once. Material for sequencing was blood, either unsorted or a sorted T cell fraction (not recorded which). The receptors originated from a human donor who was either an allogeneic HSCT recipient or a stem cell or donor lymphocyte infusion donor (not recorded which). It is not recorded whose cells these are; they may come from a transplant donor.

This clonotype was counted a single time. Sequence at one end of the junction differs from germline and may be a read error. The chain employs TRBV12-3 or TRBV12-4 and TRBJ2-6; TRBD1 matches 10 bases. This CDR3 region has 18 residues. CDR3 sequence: CASSPRTGGYSGADVLTF. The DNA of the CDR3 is TGTGCCAGCAGTCCCAGGACAGGGGGATATTCTGGGGCCGACGTCCTGACTTTC.

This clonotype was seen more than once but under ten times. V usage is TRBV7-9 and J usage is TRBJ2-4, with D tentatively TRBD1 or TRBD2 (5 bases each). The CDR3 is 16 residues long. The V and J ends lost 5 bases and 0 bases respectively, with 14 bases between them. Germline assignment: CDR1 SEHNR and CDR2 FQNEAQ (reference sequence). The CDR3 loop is CASSEPGHLAKNIQYF. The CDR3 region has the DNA TGTGCCAGCAGCGAACCGGGGCACCTAGCCAAAAACATTCAGTACTTC.

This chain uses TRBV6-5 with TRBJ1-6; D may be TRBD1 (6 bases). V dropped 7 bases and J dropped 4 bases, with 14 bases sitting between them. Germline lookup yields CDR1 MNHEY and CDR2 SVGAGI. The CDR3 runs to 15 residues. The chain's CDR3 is CASNKYRDYNSPLHF. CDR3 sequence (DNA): TGTGCCAGCAATAAGTACAGGGATTATAATTCACCCCTCCACTTT.

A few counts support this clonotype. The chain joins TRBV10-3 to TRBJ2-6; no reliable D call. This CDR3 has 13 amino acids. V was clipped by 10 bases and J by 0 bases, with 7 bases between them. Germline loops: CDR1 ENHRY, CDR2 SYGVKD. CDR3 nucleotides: TGTGCCACCCAGGTCTCTGGGGCCAACGTCCTGACTTTC. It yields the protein CATQVSGANVLTF.

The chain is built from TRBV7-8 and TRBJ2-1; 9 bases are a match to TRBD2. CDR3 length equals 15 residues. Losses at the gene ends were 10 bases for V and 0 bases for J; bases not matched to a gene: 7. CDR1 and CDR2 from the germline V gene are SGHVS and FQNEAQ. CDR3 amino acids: CATRGSGSSYNEQFF. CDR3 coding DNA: TGTGCCACCCGGGGTAGCGGGAGCTCCTACAATGAGCAGTTCTTC.

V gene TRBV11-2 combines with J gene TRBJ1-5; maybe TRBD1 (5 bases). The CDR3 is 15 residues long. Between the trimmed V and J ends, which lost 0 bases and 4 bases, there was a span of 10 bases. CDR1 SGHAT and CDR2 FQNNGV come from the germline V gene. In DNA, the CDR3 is TGTGCCAGCAGCTTAGATTGGGGGTGGAATCAGCCCCAGCATTTT. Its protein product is CASSLDWGWNQPQHF.

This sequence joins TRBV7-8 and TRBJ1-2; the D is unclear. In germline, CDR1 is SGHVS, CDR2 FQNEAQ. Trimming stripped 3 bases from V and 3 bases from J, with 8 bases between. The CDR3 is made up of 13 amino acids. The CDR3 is CASSLLGYYGYTF. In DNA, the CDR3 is TGTGCCAGCAGCTTGTTAGGGTACTATGGCTACACCTTC.

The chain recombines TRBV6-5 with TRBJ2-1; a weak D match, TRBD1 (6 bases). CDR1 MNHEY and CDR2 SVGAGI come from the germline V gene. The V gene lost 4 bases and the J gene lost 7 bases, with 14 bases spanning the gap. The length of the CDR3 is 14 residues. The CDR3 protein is CASSSLLGANEQFF. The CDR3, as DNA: TGTGCCAGCAGTTCCCTTTTGGGGGCAAATGAGCAGTTCTTC.

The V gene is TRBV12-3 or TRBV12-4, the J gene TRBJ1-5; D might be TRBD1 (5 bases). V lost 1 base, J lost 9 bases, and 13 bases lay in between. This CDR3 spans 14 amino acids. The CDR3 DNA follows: TGTGCCAGCAGTTTAGGCAGGGCCTTGTGGCCCCAGCATTTT. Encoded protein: CASSLGRALWPQHF.